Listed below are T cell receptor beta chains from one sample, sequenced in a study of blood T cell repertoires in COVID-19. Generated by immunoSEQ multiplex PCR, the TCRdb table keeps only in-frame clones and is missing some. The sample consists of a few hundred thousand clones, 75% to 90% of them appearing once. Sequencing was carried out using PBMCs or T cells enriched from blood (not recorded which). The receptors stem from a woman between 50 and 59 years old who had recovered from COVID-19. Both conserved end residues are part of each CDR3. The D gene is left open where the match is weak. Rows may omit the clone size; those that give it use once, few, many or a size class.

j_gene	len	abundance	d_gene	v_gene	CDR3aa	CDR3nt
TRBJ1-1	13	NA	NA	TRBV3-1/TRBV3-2	CASSQAGVTEAFF	TGTGCCAGCAGCCAAGCAGGGGTCACTGAAGCTTTCTTT
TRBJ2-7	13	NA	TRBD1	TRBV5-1	CASSTGQGDEQYF	TGCGCCAGCAGCACCGGACAGGGGGACGAGCAGTACTTC
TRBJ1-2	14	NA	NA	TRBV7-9	CASSLGGPGYGYTF	TGTGCCAGCAGCTTAGGGGGGCCGGGCTATGGCTACACCTTC
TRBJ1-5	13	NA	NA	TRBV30	CAWSLSPGQPQHF	TGTGCCTGGAGTTTGAGCCCCGGTCAGCCCCAGCATTTT
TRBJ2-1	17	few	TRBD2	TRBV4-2	CASSQGRTSGRTDEQFF	TGTGCCAGCAGCCAAGGACGGACTAGCGGGAGGACTGATGAGCAGTTCTTC
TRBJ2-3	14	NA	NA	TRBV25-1	CASSAPRLTDTQYF	TGTGCCAGCAGTGCCCCCCGACTCACAGATACGCAGTATTTT
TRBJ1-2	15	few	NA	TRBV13	CASSTRGGLRWGYTF	TGTGCCAGCAGCACCCGGGGGGGTCTACGGTGGGGCTACACCTTC
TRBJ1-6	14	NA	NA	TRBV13	CASSLGQDNSPLHF	TGTGCCAGCAGCTTAGGACAAGATAATTCACCCCTCCACTTT
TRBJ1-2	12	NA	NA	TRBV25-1	CASSDRDYGYTF	TGTGCCAGCAGTGACAGGGACTATGGCTACACCTTC
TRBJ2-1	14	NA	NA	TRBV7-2	CASSLAGALDEQFF	TGTGCCAGCAGCTTAGCGGGAGCGCTCGATGAGCAGTTCTTC
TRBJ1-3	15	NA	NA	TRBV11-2	CASSLEPQNGNTIYF	TGTGCCAGCAGCTTAGAGCCACAGAATGGAAACACCATATATTTT
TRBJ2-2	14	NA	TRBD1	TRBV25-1	CASRRQGDTGELFF	TGTGCCAGCAGGCGACAGGGGGACACCGGGGAGCTGTTTTTT
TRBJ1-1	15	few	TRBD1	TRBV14	CASSQSRGLDTEAFF	TGTGCCAGCAGCCAATCCAGGGGGCTGGACACTGAAGCTTTCTTT
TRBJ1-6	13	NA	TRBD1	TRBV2	CASRQGAYSPLHF	TGTGCCAGCCGACAGGGGGCTTATTCACCCCTCCACTTT